The clone carrying this T cell receptor beta chain occurred many times. The sample comes from a study of regulatory T cells in long-lasting Graves disease. Time point of the sample: newly diagnosed GD, antithyroid drugs for less than 3 months. Extracted PBMC RNA gave rise to the TCR library. For TCR beta, libraries came from iRepertoire HTBI primers and Arm-PCR of CDR3 regions. One entry per CDR3 protein results from TCRdb running MiXCR on the multiplex PCR reads. The repertoire includes fewer than 650,000 distinct CDR3 sequences, 16% of them detected once, and 15% to 20% sits in the top ten. These data were also reused for a study on T cells in Graves' hyperthyroidism and ophthalmopathy.

Material: peripheral blood mononuclear cells (PBMCs), obtained at new diagnosis, from a patient treated with antithyroid drugs. This receptor was taken from a woman in her twenties or thirties with Graves disease.

In DNA form, the CDR3 reads TGTGCCTCCAAATGGAGAGCGAGCGAGACCCAGTACTTC. It encodes CASKWRASETQYF. The rearrangement links TRBV30 to TRBJ2-5; D gene ambiguous. Germline CDR1 reads GTSNPN; CDR2 reads SVGIG (reference sequence). V was shortened by 7 bases and J by 5 bases, with 17 bases between the two germline ends. CDR3 length: 13 residues.